This T cell receptor (beta chain) was retrieved from a study of cytomegalovirus exposure and HLA in healthy donors. Primers included in the PCR were 60 Vbeta and 13 Jbeta primers. Assay used: immunoSEQ multiplex PCR; TCRdb lists only in-frame clones, some missing. The sample has some 150,000 clones, under 90% seen once. The sequencing input was PBMCs. This clonotype originated in a male donor in good health and CMV-seronegative.

This CDR3 reads CASSLKGAPQETQYF. The CDR3 coding sequence is TGTGCCAGCAGCTTAAAGGGGGCGCCGCAAGAGACCCAGTACTTC. The chain carries TRBV7-9 and TRBJ2-5; 7 bases map to TRBD1. Germline V gene data show CDR1 as SEHNR and CDR2 as FQNEAQ (reference sequence). The CDR3 has 15 amino acids. Germline trimming cut 2 bases from V and 2 bases from J; bases unmatched to any gene: 5.